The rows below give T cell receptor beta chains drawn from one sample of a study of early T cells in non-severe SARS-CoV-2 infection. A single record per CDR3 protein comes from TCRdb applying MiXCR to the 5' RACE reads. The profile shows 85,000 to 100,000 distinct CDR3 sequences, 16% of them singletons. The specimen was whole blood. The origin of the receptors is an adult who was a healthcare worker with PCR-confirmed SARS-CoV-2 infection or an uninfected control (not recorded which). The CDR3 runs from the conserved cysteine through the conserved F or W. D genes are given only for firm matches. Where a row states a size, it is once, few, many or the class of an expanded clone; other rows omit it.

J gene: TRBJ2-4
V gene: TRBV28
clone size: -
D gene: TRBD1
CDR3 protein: CASSFGTGSIQYF
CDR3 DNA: TGTGCCAGCAGTTTTGGGACAGGGAGTATTCAGTACTTC

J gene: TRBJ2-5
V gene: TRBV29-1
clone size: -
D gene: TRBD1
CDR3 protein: CSVEGGQGRQETQYF
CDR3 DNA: TGCAGCGTTGAAGGGGGACAGGGTCGCCAAGAGACCCAGTACTTC

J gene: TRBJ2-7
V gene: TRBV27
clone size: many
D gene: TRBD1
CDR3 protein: CASSLSGTGGYEQYF
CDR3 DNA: TGTGCCAGCAGTTTATCGGGGACAGGGGGATACGAGCAGTACTTC

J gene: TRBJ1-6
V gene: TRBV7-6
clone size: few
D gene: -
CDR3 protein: CASSLSPRPSFNSPLHF
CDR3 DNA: TGTGCCAGCAGCCTCTCCCCTAGACCGTCGTTTAATTCACCCCTCCACTTT

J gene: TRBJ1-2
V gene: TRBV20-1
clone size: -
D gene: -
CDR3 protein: CSARETGTNYGYTF
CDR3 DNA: TGCAGTGCTAGGGAGACAGGCACTAACTATGGCTACACCTTC

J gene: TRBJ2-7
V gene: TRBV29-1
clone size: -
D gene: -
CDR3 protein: CSVVGTRSTYEQYF
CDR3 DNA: TGCAGCGTAGTAGGGACAAGGTCAACCTACGAGCAGTACTTC

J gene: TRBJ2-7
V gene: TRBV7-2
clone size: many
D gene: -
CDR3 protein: CASSSQYEQYF
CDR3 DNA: TGTGCCAGCAGCTCACAATACGAGCAGTACTTC

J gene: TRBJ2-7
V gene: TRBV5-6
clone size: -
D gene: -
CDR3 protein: CASSLGRGRDEQYF
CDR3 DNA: TGTGCCAGCAGCTTGGGGCGGGGAAGGGACGAGCAGTACTTC

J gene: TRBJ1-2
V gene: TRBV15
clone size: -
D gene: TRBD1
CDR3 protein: CATSLRQGGYTF
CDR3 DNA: TGTGCCACCAGCCTTAGACAGGGAGGCTACACCTTC

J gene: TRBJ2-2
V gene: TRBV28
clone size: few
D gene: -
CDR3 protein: CATPGQNTGELFF
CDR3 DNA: TGTGCCACCCCGGGACAGAACACCGGGGAGCTGTTTTTT

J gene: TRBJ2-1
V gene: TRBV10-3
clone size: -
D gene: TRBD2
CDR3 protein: CAISESLGRGGNEQFF
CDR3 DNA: TGTGCCATCAGTGAGTCTCTAGGGAGGGGTGGAAATGAGCAGTTCTTC

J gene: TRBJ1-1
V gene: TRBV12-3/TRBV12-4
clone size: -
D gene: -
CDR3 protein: CASSLVGITEAFF
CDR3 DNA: TGTGCCAGCAGTTTAGTGGGGATCACTGAAGCTTTCTTT

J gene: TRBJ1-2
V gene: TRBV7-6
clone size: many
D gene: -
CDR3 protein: CASSPTPGGGYTF
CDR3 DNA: TGTGCCAGCAGCCCTACCCCGGGGGGCGGCTACACCTTC

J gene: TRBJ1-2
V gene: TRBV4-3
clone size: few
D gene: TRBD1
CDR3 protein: CASSQEPGGRYGYTF
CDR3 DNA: TGCGCCAGCAGCCAAGAGCCAGGGGGGCGTTATGGCTACACCTTC

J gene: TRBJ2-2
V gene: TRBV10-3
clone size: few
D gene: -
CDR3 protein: CAISGGTPSGELFF
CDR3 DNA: TGTGCCATCAGTGGCGGGACACCCTCCGGGGAGCTGTTTTTT

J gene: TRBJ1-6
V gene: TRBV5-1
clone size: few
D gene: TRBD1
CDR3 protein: CASRTGKLRGDSPLHF
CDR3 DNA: TGCGCCAGTAGGACAGGGAAATTGCGAGGAGATTCACCCCTCCACTTT

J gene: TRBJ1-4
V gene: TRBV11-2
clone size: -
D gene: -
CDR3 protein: CASSLVGGTGEKLFF
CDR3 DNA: TGTGCCAGCAGCTTAGTGGGGGGGACCGGCGAAAAACTGTTTTTT

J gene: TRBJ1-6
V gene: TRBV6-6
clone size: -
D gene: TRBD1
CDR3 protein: CASSSGTARDNSPLHF
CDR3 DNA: TGTGCCAGCAGTTCCGGGACAGCCCGTGATAATTCACCCCTCCACTTT

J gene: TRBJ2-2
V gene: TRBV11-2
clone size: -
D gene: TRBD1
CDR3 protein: CASSLNTGGHGELFF
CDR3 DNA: TGTGCCAGCAGCTTGAACACAGGGGGTCACGGGGAGCTGTTTTTT

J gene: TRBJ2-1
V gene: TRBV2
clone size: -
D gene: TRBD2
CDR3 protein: CASSLPGLAVNEQFF
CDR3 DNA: TGTGCCAGCAGCCTTCCGGGACTAGCGGTTAATGAGCAGTTCTTC

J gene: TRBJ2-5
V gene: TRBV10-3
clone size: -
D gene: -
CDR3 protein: CAISPGEETQYF
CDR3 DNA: TGTGCCATCAGTCCAGGAGAAGAGACCCAGTACTTC

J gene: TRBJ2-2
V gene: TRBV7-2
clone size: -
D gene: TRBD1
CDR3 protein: CASSQDRDSGELFF
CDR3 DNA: TGTGCCAGCAGCCAAGACAGGGATTCCGGGGAGCTGTTTTTT

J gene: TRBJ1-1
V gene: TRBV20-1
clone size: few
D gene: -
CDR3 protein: CSAGRTVTEAFF
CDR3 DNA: TGCAGTGCTGGACGGACGGTCACTGAAGCTTTCTTT

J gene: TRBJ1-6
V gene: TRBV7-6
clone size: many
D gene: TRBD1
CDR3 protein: CASSPRQGSNSPLHF
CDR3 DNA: TGTGCCAGCAGCCCCAGACAGGGATCTAATTCACCCCTCCACTTT

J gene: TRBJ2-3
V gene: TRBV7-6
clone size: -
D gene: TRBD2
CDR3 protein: CASSLTAPYLGTSGSTDTQYF
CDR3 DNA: TGTGCCAGCAGCTTGACAGCCCCATACTTAGGGACTAGCGGGAGCACAGATACGCAGTATTTT

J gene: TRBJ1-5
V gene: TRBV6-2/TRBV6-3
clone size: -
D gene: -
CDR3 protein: CASSFRASPNQPQHF
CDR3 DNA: TGTGCCAGCAGTTTCCGGGCTTCCCCTAATCAGCCCCAGCATTTT

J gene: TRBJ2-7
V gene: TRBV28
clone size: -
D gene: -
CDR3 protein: CASSHYTDTDEQYF
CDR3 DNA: TGTGCCAGCAGCCACTATACAGACACAGACGAGCAGTACTTC

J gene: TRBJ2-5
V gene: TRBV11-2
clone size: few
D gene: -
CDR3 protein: CASSLRSLETQYF
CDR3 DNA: TGTGCCAGCAGCTTAAGGAGTTTGGAGACCCAGTACTTC

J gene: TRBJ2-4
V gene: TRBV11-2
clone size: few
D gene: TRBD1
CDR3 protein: CASSPGGWSLQYF
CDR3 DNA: TGTGCCAGCAGCCCAGGGGGATGGAGTCTTCAGTACTTC

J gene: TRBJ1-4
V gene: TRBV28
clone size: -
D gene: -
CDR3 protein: CASSSQGSNEKLFF
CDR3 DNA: TGTGCCAGCAGTTCCCAGGGATCTAATGAAAAACTGTTTTTT

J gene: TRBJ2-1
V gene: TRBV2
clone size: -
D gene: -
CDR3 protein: CASSSDAGYERFYNEQFF
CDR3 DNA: TGTGCCAGCAGTTCCGACGCGGGATACGAGCGGTTTTACAATGAGCAGTTCTTC

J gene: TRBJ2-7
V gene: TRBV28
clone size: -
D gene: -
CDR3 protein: CASSARLVVYEQYF
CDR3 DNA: TGTGCCAGCAGTGCAAGACTAGTAGTCTACGAGCAGTACTTC

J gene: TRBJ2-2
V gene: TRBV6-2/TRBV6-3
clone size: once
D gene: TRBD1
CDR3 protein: CASMRTGVTGELFF
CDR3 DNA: TGTGCCAGTATGAGGACAGGGGTAACCGGGGAGCTGTTTTTT

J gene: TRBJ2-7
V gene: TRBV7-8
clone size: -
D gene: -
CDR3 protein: CASSHPQALHGEQYF
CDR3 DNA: TGTGCCAGCAGCCACCCACAGGCCCTGCACGGCGAGCAGTACTTC

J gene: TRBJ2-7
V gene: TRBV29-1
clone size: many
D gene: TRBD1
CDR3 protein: CSVAKGALTYEQYF
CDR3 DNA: TGCAGCGTCGCAAAGGGGGCATTGACCTACGAGCAGTACTTC

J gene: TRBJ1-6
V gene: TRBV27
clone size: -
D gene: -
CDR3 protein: CASSSPGPSPLHF
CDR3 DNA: TGTGCCAGCAGTTCGCCGGGACCTTCACCCCTCCACTTT

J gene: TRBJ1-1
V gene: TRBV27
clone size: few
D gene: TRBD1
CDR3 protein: CASSLDLQGGGTEAFF
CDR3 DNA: TGTGCCAGCAGTTTGGACTTACAGGGGGGGGGCACTGAAGCTTTCTTT

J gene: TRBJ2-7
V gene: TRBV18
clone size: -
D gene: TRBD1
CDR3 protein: CASSPDRAVYEQYF
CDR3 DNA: TGTGCCAGCTCCCCGGACAGGGCAGTTTACGAGCAGTACTTC

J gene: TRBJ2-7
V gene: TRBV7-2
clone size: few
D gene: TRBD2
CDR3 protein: CASSLNSWATSGSSYEQYF
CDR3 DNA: TGTGCCAGCAGCTTAAATTCTTGGGCGACTAGCGGGAGCTCATACGAGCAGTACTTC

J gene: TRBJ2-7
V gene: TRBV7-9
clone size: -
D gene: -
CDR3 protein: CASSPPTGTKAYEQYF
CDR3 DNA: TGTGCCAGCAGCCCGCCAACCGGGACAAAAGCCTACGAGCAGTACTTC

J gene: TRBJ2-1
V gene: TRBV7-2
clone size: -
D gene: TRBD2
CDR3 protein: CASSFEKSGLPLYEQFF
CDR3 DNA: TGTGCCAGCAGCTTCGAGAAGTCGGGACTACCCCTCTATGAGCAGTTCTTC

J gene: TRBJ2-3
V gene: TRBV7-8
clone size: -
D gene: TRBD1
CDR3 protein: CASGDRVADTQYF
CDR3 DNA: TGTGCCAGCGGGGACAGAGTCGCAGATACGCAGTATTTT

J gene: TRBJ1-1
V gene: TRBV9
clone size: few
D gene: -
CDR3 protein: CASSVVPQLNTEAFF
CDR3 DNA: TGTGCCAGCAGCGTAGTTCCACAGCTGAACACTGAAGCTTTCTTT

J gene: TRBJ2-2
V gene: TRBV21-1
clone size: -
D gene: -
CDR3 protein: CASSKGLQGSSGRGNTGELFF
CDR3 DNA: TGTGCCAGCAGCAAAGGTCTACAGGGTTCTAGCGGGAGGGGGAACACCGGGGAGCTGTTTTTT

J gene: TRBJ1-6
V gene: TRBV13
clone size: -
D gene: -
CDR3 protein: CASSTLDSLVPSPLHF
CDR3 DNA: TGTGCCAGCAGCACTTTGGACAGTCTTGTTCCCTCACCCCTCCACTTT

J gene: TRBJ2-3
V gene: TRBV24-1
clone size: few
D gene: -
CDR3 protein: CATSDGGRTDTQYF
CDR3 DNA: TGTGCCACCAGTGACGGGGGAAGGACAGATACGCAGTATTTT

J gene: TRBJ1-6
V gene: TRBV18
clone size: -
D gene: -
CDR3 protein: CASSQNAHNSPLHF
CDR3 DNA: TGTGCCAGCTCACAAAACGCCCATAATTCACCCCTCCACTTT